This paragraph reports one T cell receptor beta chain. The sample belongs to a study of shared clonotypes between healthy human individuals. The study separated CD4+ cells into CD45RA+ naive and CD45RA-negative memory subsets. Germline V CDR1 and CDR2: MNHEY, SMNVEV (reference sequence). Trimming pared 7 bases from V and 1 base from J, leaving 18 bases between. This CDR3 region has 16 residues. Profiled with immunoSEQ multiplex PCR; TCRdb holds only in-frame clones, not every one. The profile covers about 2.5 million clones, with around 93% appearing a single time and more than 0.35% taken by the ten largest.

The specimen was naive CD4+ T cells from PBMCs. The subset is: CD45RA+ positively selected. This TCR was sampled from a man younger than 35 in good health. Some clones in this sample may be carry-over from other donors' samples. This rearrangement joins TRBV27 to TRBJ2-3; D ambiguous. The CDR3 loop reads CASIFLLGSCTDTQYF. CDR3 in DNA: TGTGCCAGCATCTTCCTCCTAGGAAGCTGCACAGATACGCAGTATTTT.